This T cell receptor (beta chain) was documented in a study of blood T cell repertoires in COVID-19. Background on the study: From the United States, Italy and Spain came samples of acute and convalescent COVID-19. From T cells, B-cell-depleted T cells, or PBMCs came the material, which was cDNA or gDNA.

As handled by the study authors: Reference gene primers were amplified, and this amplification served to estimate nucleated cell counts. The table came from immunoSEQ multiplex PCR; TCRdb's copy has only in-frame clones and leaves some out. The DNA gave D and trimming, while V, J and clone size come from that table. Of 150,000 to 180,000 clones listed, 75% to 95% were seen once; the top ten hold under 0.6%. As for this clone: Compared with germline, one end of the junction differs, possibly owing to a read error.

CDR3 length equals 14 residues. The germline gives CDR1 LNHDA, CDR2 SQIVND (reference sequence). This TCR derives from a man aged 45-65 years with acute or convalescent COVID-19. The specimen was peripheral blood. The chain joins TRBV19 to TRBJ2-5; 7 bases align to TRBD1. CDR3 loop: CASSPTGWEETQYF. In DNA form, the CDR3 reads TGTGCCAGTAGTCCGACAGGGTGGGAAGAAACCCAGTACTTC.